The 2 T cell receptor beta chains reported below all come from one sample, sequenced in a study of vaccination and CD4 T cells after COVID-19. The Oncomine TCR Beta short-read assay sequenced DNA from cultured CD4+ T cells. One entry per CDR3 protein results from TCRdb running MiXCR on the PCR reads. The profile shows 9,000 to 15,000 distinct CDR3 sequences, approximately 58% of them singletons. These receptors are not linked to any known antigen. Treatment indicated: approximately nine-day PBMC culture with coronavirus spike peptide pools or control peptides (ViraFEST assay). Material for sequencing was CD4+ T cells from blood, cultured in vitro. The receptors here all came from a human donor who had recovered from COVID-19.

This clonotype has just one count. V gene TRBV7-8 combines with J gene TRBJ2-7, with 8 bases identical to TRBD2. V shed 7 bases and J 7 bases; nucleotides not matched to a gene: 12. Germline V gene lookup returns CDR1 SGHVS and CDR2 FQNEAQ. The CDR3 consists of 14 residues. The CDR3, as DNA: TGTGCCAGCACGGGAAGCGGGAGATACTTGGAGCAGTACTTC. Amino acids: CASTGSGRYLEQYF.

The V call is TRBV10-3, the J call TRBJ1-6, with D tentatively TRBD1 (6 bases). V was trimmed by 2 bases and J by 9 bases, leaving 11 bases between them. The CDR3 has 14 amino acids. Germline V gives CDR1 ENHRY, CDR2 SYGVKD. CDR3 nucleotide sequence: TGTGCCATCAGTGAGAGGACAGCGGGTTCACCCCTCCACTTT. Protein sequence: CAISERTAGSPLHF.